The clone carrying this T cell receptor beta chain was observed a handful of times. The antigen remains unidentified. UMIs were added to TCR cDNA along with a universal primer site when it was made by 5'RACE template switching. Using its own MiXCR run on the 5' RACE reads, TCRdb lists one record per CDR3 protein. The data hold under 300,000 distinct CDR3 sequences, with 6.9% observed a single time. The CDR3 loop spans 14 amino acids. Germline CDR1 reads ENHRY; CDR2 reads SYGVKD. V was trimmed by 0 bases and J by 2 bases, leaving 8 bases between them. These data are taken from a study of T cells after yellow fever vaccination. Broader study findings: Reappearance after the booster was seen for most primary-vaccination clones, at 95% to 98% CD4 and roughly 90% CD8.

The V gene is TRBV10-3, the J gene TRBJ2-7, with TRBD1 as a possible D gene (5 bases). The receptor's source is a man aged 25 to 40 who received the YFV17D yellow fever vaccine. The sample here was CD4+ T cells sorted from PBMCs, taken 15 days after the yellow fever booster vaccination. This chain's CDR3 is CAISESTEAYEQYF. The CDR3, as DNA: TGTGCCATCAGTGAGTCGACAGAGGCCTACGAGCAGTACTTC.